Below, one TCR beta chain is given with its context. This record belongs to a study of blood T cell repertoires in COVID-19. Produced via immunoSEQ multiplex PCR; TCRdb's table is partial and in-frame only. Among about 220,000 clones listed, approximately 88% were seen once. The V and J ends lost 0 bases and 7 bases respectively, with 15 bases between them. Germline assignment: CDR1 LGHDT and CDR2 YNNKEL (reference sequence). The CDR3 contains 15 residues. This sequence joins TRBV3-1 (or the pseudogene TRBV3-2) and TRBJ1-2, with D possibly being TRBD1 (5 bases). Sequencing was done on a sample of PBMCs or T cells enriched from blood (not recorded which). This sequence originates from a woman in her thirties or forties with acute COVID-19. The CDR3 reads CASSQDPSGSGGYTF. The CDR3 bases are TGTGCCAGCAGCCAAGATCCTTCAGGGTCGGGTGGCTACACCTTC.